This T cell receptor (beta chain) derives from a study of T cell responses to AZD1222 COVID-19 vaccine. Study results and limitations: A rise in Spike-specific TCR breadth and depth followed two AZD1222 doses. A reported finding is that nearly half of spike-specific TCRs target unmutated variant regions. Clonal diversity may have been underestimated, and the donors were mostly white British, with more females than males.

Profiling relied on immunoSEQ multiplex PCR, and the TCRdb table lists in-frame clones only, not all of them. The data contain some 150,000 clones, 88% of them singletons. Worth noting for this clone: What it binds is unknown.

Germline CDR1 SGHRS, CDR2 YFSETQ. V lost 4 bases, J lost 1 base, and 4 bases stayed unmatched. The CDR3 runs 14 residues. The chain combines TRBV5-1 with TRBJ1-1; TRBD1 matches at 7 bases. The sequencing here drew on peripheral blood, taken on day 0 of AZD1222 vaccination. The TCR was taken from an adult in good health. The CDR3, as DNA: TGCGCCAGCAGCCCGGACAGGTGGAACACTGAAGCTTTCTTT. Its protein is CASSPDRWNTEAFF.